One sample yielded the 9 T cell receptor beta chains listed below, sequenced in a study of blood T cell repertoires in COVID-19. Libraries were prepared by immunoSEQ multiplex PCR; TCRdb keeps only in-frame clonotypes and omits some of them. The sample has about 180,000 clones, 81% seen once. Specimen: peripheral blood. The receptors derive from a woman at least 80 years old with COVID-19, enrolled during active disease.

The rearrangement uses TRBV29-1 and TRBJ2-1, with TRBD2 matching over 7 bases. The CDR3 loop spans 14 amino acids. Per the germline V gene, CDR1 is SQVTM and CDR2 is ANQGSEA. V dropped 2 bases and J dropped 4; count of bases not matched to a gene: 5. CDR3 sequence reads: CSVEFGRIYNEQFF. CDR3 sequence (DNA): TGCAGCGTTGAATTCGGGAGGATATACAATGAGCAGTTCTTC.

The rearrangement joins TRBV28 to TRBJ2-7; D call uncertain. The V gene lost 5 bases and the J gene lost 2 bases, with 10 bases spanning the gap. CDR1 and CDR2 (germline): MDHEN, SYDVKM. This CDR3 is 13 amino acids long. The CDR3 region has the DNA TGTGCCAGCAGTCCCCGTGGGCCCTACGAGCAGTACTTC. This encodes CASSPRGPYEQYF.

The rearrangement joins TRBV6-6 to TRBJ1-4; 7 bases fit TRBD1. The CDR3 sequence is 21 residues long. Trimming removed 5 bases from V and 0 bases from J; junction bases left unmatched: 21. Germline values: CDR1 MNHNY, CDR2 SVGAGI (reference sequence). CDR3 sequence: CASSRTPYRGRSVATNEKLFF. The CDR3 DNA follows: TGTGCCAGCAGTCGCACGCCATACAGGGGCCGATCGGTCGCAACTAATGAAAAACTGTTTTTT.

The genes are TRBV6-6 and TRBJ1-3; a possible D gene is TRBD1 (5 bases). This CDR3 has 14 residues. Trimming took 5 bases from V and 0 from J, leaving 8 bases between them. Germline V gene lookup returns CDR1 MNHNY and CDR2 SVGAGI (reference sequence). The CDR3 here is CASSDSHSGNTIYF. The DNA for the CDR3 is TGTGCCAGCAGTGACAGCCACTCTGGAAACACCATATATTTT.

V is TRBV4-1 and J is TRBJ1-3; no clear D gene. Trimming removed 4 bases from V and 0 bases from J, with 7 bases in between. The germline V gene has CDR1 MGHRA and CDR2 YSYEKL. The CDR3 has 14 amino acids. CDR3 sequence (DNA): TGCGCCAGCAGCCTACGGGACTCTGGAAACACCATATATTTT. Protein sequence: CASSLRDSGNTIYF.

The chain combines TRBV5-5 with TRBJ1-2; TRBD1 agrees at 7 bases. CDR3 length equals 12 residues. Germline V lookup: CDR1 SGHKS, CDR2 YYEKEE (reference sequence). V trimming: 4 bases; J trimming: 10 bases; junction bases outside the gene matches: 7. CDR3 sequence reads: CASSLGDRDYTF. The DNA for the CDR3 is TGTGCCAGCAGCCTAGGGGACAGAGACTACACCTTC. Full variable domain (remainder filled in from reference TRBV5-5 and TRBJ1-2): DAGVTQSPTHLIKTRGQQVTLRCSPISGHKSVSWYQQVLGQGPQFIFQYYEKEERGRGNFPDRFSARQFPNYSSELNVNALLLGDSALYLCASSLGDRDYTFGSGTRLTVV.

This clone was picked up one time. The V gene is TRBV6-5, the J gene TRBJ2-2; D not resolved. CDR3 size: 15 residues. Trimming shortened V by 6 bases and J by 4 bases, and 15 bases separated the two germline ends. CDR1 is MNHEY, CDR2 SVGAGI, per germline. The CDR3 sequence is CASRVDGDVTGELFF. Here the CDR3 DNA reads TGTGCCAGCAGAGTCGACGGAGACGTCACCGGGGAGCTGTTTTTT.

The genes are TRBV3-1 (or the pseudogene TRBV3-2) and TRBJ2-5; 12 positions agree with TRBD1. The CDR3 is made up of 14 amino acids. V was pared by 5 bases and J by 5 bases, with 3 bases of the junction left unmatched. Germline assignment: CDR1 LGHDT and CDR2 YNNKEL (reference sequence). CDR3 sequence: CASSWGQGAETQYF. Here the CDR3 DNA reads TGTGCCAGCAGCTGGGGACAGGGGGCTGAGACCCAGTACTTC.

This sequence joins TRBV28 and TRBJ1-2; 10 bases align to TRBD1. The CDR3 is 15 residues long. The V segment lost 4 bases and the J segment 7 bases; nucleotides outside the gene matches: 9. Germline CDR1 MDHEN, CDR2 SYDVKM. Here the CDR3 reads CASSSSWTGGVGYTF. CDR3 DNA: TGTGCCAGCAGTTCCTCATGGACAGGGGGAGTTGGCTACACCTTC.